The 27 T cell receptor beta chains below all came from one sample that was sequenced in a study of blood T cell repertoires in COVID-19. The protocol was immunoSEQ multiplex PCR, while the TCRdb copy is restricted to in-frame clones and leaves out a portion. The sample yields about 300,000 clones, roughly 87% seen once. The source material was peripheral blood. Source of these receptors: a man between 18 and 29 years old with active or convalescent COVID-19.

This clone was seen only once. This chain uses TRBV7-2 with TRBJ1-3; D is perhaps TRBD1 (6 bases). Trimming stripped 5 bases from V and 0 bases from J, with 20 bases between. The CDR3 consists of 18 residues. Per the germline V gene, CDR1 is SGHTA and CDR2 is FQGNSA. CDR3 sequence (DNA): TGTGCCAGCAGCCCTCTCCATCGACAGGCCAGCTCTGGAAACACCATATATTTT. Its protein product is CASSPLHRQASSGNTIYF.

This sequence joins TRBV19 and TRBJ2-3, with 7 nucleotides matching TRBD2. Unmatched junction bases numbered 5, after V lost 6 bases and J lost 2 bases. The CDR3 has 14 amino acids. Germline lookup yields CDR1 LNHDA and CDR2 SQIVND (reference sequence). The CDR3, as DNA: TGTGCCAGTAGGCTGGGACTACTCACAGATACGCAGTATTTT. Encoded protein: CASRLGLLTDTQYF.

V and J are TRBV5-1 and TRBJ2-1; TRBD2 might be the D (6 bases). This CDR3 region has 15 residues. CDR1 and CDR2 (germline): SGHRS, YFSETQ. Trimming removed 7 bases from V and 8 bases from J, with 22 bases in between. The CDR3 reads CASYRGRDWDDEQFF. Written as DNA, the CDR3 is TGCGCCAGCTACCGCGGCCGGGACTGGGACGATGAGCAGTTCTTC.

The CDR3 DNA reads TGTGCCAGCAGTGAAGCTAGCCTTAGCACCCTCCACTTT. Its translation: CASSEASLSTLHF. This chain joins TRBV6-1 and TRBJ1-6; unclear D gene. Germline CDR1 and CDR2: MNHNS and SASEGT. V lost 0 bases, J lost 14 bases, and 11 bases lay in between. The CDR3 is 13 amino acids.

This chain links TRBV28 with TRBJ2-5; TRBD2 matches 11 bases. The CDR3 has 17 residues. Germline trimming cut 5 bases from V and 4 bases from J; bases unmatched to any gene: 12. Looked up from germline, CDR1 is MDHEN and CDR2 is SYDVKM. CDR3: CASSRRLAGSVGETQYF. In DNA, the CDR3 is TGTGCCAGCAGTCGCCGACTAGCGGGATCGGTGGGAGAGACCCAGTACTTC.

The chain carries TRBV10-3 and TRBJ2-1; maybe TRBD2 (7 bases). The CDR3 is made up of 15 amino acids. Trimming cost V 4 bases and J 9 bases, with 19 bases left between them. CDR1 is ENHRY, CDR2 SYGVKD, per germline. This CDR3 is CAISVQSSGGGEQFF. CDR3 sequence (DNA): TGTGCCATCAGTGTCCAATCTAGCGGAGGGGGTGAGCAGTTCTTC.

This sequence joins TRBV5-1 and TRBJ1-4, with 8 nucleotides matching TRBD1. V lost 4 bases to trimming and J lost 5 bases; unmatched junction nucleotides: 4. Germline-derived CDR1 and CDR2 are SGHRS and YFSETQ. CDR3 length: 14 amino acids. CDR3 DNA sequence: TGCGCCAGCAGCAGGACAGGGAGGAATGAAAAACTGTTTTTT. Protein sequence: CASSRTGRNEKLFF.

The V and J genes are TRBV7-2 and TRBJ2-1; TRBD1 matches 8 bases. In germline, CDR1 is SGHTA, CDR2 FQGNSA. The CDR3 sequence is 15 residues long. The junction had 7 bases not matched to a gene; V was cut back by 4 bases and J by 5 bases. Here the CDR3 reads CASSSRGTGHNEQFF. The CDR3 coding sequence is TGTGCCAGCAGCTCCCGGGGGACAGGCCACAATGAGCAGTTCTTC.

The chain recombines TRBV7-9 with TRBJ2-7; a weak D match, TRBD1 (6 bases). Trimming took off 3 bases at V and 3 bases at J, with 12 bases between the two ends. Per germline, CDR1 SEHNR and CDR2 FQNEAQ (reference sequence). CDR3 size: 14 residues. The CDR3 sequence is CASSFGGQNYEQYF. The CDR3 DNA sequence: TGTGCCAGCAGCTTCGGAGGACAGAACTACGAGCAGTACTTC.

The chain combines TRBV6-5 with TRBJ2-1; 9 nucleotides align to TRBD1. This CDR3 spans 16 amino acids. Germline V gene data show CDR1 as MNHEY and CDR2 as SVGAGI. J was trimmed by 8 bases and V by 2 bases; bases with no gene match: 10. CDR3: CASSYLGQGRSDEQFF. Written as DNA, the CDR3 is TGTGCCAGCAGTTACCTGGGACAGGGCAGGTCGGATGAGCAGTTCTTC.

V and J are TRBV6-1 and TRBJ2-1; D remains unclear. CDR1 MNHNS and CDR2 SASEGT come from the germline V gene. Trimming stripped 2 bases from V and 0 bases from J, with 8 bases between. CDR3 length equals 15 residues. This CDR3 is CASSELGGSYNEQFF. CDR3 nucleotides: TGTGCCAGCAGTGAACTCGGCGGCTCCTACAATGAGCAGTTCTTC.

In nucleotides, the CDR3 is TGTGCCACCGGCGGAGGGGTGAGCAATGAGCAGTTCTTC. It codes for CATGGGVSNEQFF. V usage is TRBV10-3 and J usage is TRBJ2-1; a possible D gene is TRBD2 (6 bases). Trimming took 10 bases from V and 6 from J, leaving 16 bases between them. Germline assignment: CDR1 ENHRY and CDR2 SYGVKD. The length of the CDR3 is 13 residues.

A remark on this clone: Its ends do not fully match the called genes, so a read error is possible. The CDR3 DNA sequence: TGTGCCAGCAGTGGTTGGGGCGGGAGCATAGATACGCAGTATTTT. Its translation: CASSGWGGSIDTQYF. The rearrangement joins TRBV2 to TRBJ2-3; 7 nucleotides agree with TRBD2. Germline CDR1 and CDR2: SNHLY and FYNNEI. This CDR3 is 15 amino acids long.

This chain joins TRBV6-1 and TRBJ2-3, with a possible D match to TRBD1 (6 bases). CDR3 size: 15 residues. Germline CDR1 MNHNS, CDR2 SASEGT. V shed 2 bases and J shed 0 bases, with 9 bases lying between them. CDR3 in amino acids: CASSEFRGSTDTQYF. CDR3 DNA sequence: TGTGCCAGCAGTGAATTCAGGGGTAGCACAGATACGCAGTATTTT.

The chain employs TRBV9 and TRBJ2-1; TRBD2 might be the D (7 bases). Germline V lookup: CDR1 SGDLS, CDR2 YYNGEE. Trimming removed 2 bases from V and 9 bases from J, with 18 bases in between. CDR3 size: 15 residues. The CDR3 spells CASSVVTGGRVEQFF. For the CDR3, the DNA is TGTGCCAGCAGCGTGGTAACGGGGGGCCGGGTTGAGCAGTTCTTC.

The CDR3 DNA reads TGCGCCAGCAGTTCCAATACGGGGACCGGGGAGCTGTTTTTT. Translating it yields CASSSNTGTGELFF. J is TRBJ2-2 and V is TRBV5-1; a weak D match, TRBD2 (5 bases). Germline loops: CDR1 SGHRS, CDR2 YFSETQ. With 5 bases removed from V and 5 bases from J, the gap between germline ends came to 13 bases. The CDR3 extends over 14 amino acids.

The J gene is TRBJ2-5, the V gene TRBV7-2, with TRBD1 identical over 7 bases. The CDR3 has 14 amino acids. CDR1 SGHTA and CDR2 FQGNSA come from the germline V gene. The V gene end was trimmed by 5 bases and the J gene end by 6 bases; junction bases not matched to a gene: 9. The chain's CDR3 is CASSLLGGGKTQYF. DNA for the CDR3: TGTGCCAGCAGCCTTCTAGGGGGCGGCAAGACCCAGTACTTC.

V and J are TRBV6-2 or TRBV6-3 and TRBJ1-2, with TRBD1 identical over 11 bases. With V trimmed by 2 bases and J by 4 bases, 3 bases remained unmatched. The CDR3 has 15 residues. CDR1 MNHEY and CDR2 SVGEGT come from the germline V gene. In nucleotides, the CDR3 is TGTGCCAGCAGTTACCTCGGACAGGGGGCCTATGGCTACACCTTC. As protein: CASSYLGQGAYGYTF.

CDR3 sequence reads: CASSPRQGVNIQYF. DNA for the CDR3: TGTGCCAGCTCACCGAGGCAGGGGGTAAACATTCAGTACTTC. The V call is TRBV18, the J call TRBJ2-4; TRBD1 aligns across 7 bases. The V segment lost 3 bases and the J segment 6 bases; nucleotides outside the gene matches: 5. The CDR3 is made up of 14 amino acids. Germline lookup yields CDR1 KGHSH and CDR2 LQKENI.

CDR3 coding DNA: TGTGCCAGCAGTTACTCGCGGGATCCCAATCAGCCCCAGCATTTT. Amino acid sequence: CASSYSRDPNQPQHF. The V call is TRBV6-5, the J call TRBJ1-5; D is unresolved. Germline V lookup: CDR1 MNHEY, CDR2 SVGAGI. CDR3 length equals 15 residues. Trimming took 0 bases from V and 3 from J, leaving 9 bases between them.

The V and J genes are TRBV7-2 and TRBJ1-1; possibly TRBD1 for D (5 bases). This CDR3 is built from 14 residues. Per the germline V gene, CDR1 is SGHTA and CDR2 is FQGNSA. V lost 1 base to trimming and J lost 5 bases, with 11 bases between them. CDR3 loop: CASSLGGSLTEAFF. The CDR3 region has the DNA TGTGCCAGCAGCTTAGGGGGCAGCTTGACTGAAGCTTTCTTT.

This clone was seen just once. V is TRBV11-2 and J is TRBJ2-1; TRBD2 aligns across 9 bases. The CDR3 has 15 amino acids. Germline loops: CDR1 SGHAT, CDR2 FQNNGV. The junction had 4 bases not matched to a gene; V was cut back by 3 bases and J by 4 bases. CDR3 coding DNA: TGTGCCAGCAGCTTTCTGGGACTAGCTTACAATGAGCAGTTCTTC. It specifies CASSFLGLAYNEQFF.

The CDR3 coding sequence is TGTGCCAGCAGCTCCCCGTTATACAATGAGCAGTTCTTC. This gives the protein CASSSPLYNEQFF. The J gene is TRBJ2-1, the V gene TRBV5-6; D call uncertain. CDR1 is SGHDT and CDR2 is YYEEEE in the germline V gene. The CDR3 loop spans 13 amino acids. V was trimmed by 3 bases and J by 4 bases, leaving 8 bases between them.

This clone has only one observation. The rearrangement uses TRBV14 and TRBJ1-1; tentatively, D is TRBD1 (6 bases). The CDR3 spans 16 residues. The V gene's germline CDR1 is SGHDN and CDR2 FVKESK. V lost 1 base and J 0 bases, leaving 12 bases between the germline ends. The CDR3 protein is CASSQVAGGLNTEAFF. CDR3 nucleotides: TGTGCCAGCAGCCAAGTAGCGGGGGGCCTGAACACTGAAGCTTTCTTT.

This sequence joins TRBV4-1 and TRBJ2-1; TRBD2 matches 8 bases. The CDR3 is made up of 16 amino acids. With V trimmed by 7 bases and J by 3 bases, 11 bases remained unmatched. Germline V gene lookup returns CDR1 MGHRA and CDR2 YSYEKL. The CDR3 sequence is CASTLRGGLVYNEQFF. CDR3 sequence (DNA): TGCGCCAGCACCCTCCGGGGGGGCCTAGTCTACAATGAGCAGTTCTTC.

J is TRBJ1-3 and V is TRBV4-1; D may be TRBD1 (6 bases). This CDR3 has 18 amino acids. Trimming removed 4 bases from V and 1 base from J, with 20 bases in between. Germline V gene sequence: CDR1 MGHRA, CDR2 YSYEKL. The CDR3 DNA reads as TGCGCCAGCAGCCGTTACTCCGGGACACCTCTATCTGGAAACACCATATATTTT. Translation gives CASSRYSGTPLSGNTIYF.

The CDR3 region is CASSSPRSGQGGEKLFF. The CDR3 DNA follows: TGCGCCAGCAGCTCCCCAAGATCCGGACAGGGAGGGGAAAAACTGTTTTTT. This chain uses TRBV5-1 with TRBJ1-4; TRBD1 aligns across 8 bases. The germline CDR1 and CDR2 sequences are SGHRS and YFSETQ. The CDR3 is 17 amino acids. The V segment lost 3 bases and the J segment 8 bases; nucleotides outside the gene matches: 15.